A single sample gave rise to the 25 T cell receptor beta chains below, sequenced in a study of beta chain features in type 1 diabetes. Every bit of the isolated RNA underwent reverse transcription, so sequencing read expressed TCRB transcripts. Sequencing was performed with immunoSEQ multiplex PCR; in TCRdb, only in-frame clones are kept and a portion is missing. Here the sample spans more than 300,000 clones, around 12% being singletons. The sequencing sample was made of naive CD4+ T cells from blood. All receptors derive from a young man in good health.

This chain uses TRBV9 with TRBJ2-2, with 8 bases lining up with TRBD2. The CDR3 runs 18 residues. The germline V gene encodes CDR1 SGDLS and CDR2 YYNGEE. V shed 4 bases, J shed 6 bases, and the junction held 17 bases outside the gene matches. The CDR3 DNA sequence: TGTGCCAGCAGCCCCTCTCGGTGGTTAGCGGGGAGCGCCGGGGAGCTGTTTTTT. It is translated as CASSPSRWLAGSAGELFF.

The chain employs TRBV6-4 and TRBJ1-2; TRBD1 agrees at 9 bases. The V segment lost 3 bases and the J segment 6 bases; nucleotides outside the gene matches: 11. This CDR3 contains 16 residues. The V gene's germline CDR1 is MRHNA and CDR2 SNTAGT. CDR3 nucleotides: TGTGCCAGCAGTGAGAGGCGGGACAGGGAGGCCCATGGCTACACCTTC. Translation gives CASSERRDREAHGYTF.

The chain links TRBV4-3 to TRBJ2-7, with 9 bases that match TRBD2. Germline lookup yields CDR1 LGHNA and CDR2 YSLEER. The CDR3 runs to 16 residues. V shed 1 base, J shed 3 bases, and the junction held 7 bases outside the gene matches. CDR3 bases: TGCGCCAGCAGCCAAGTATGGGGCGGGGGGGTCTACGAGCAGTACTTC. Amino acids: CASSQVWGGGVYEQYF.

In this sample, this clone turned up a few times. This chain joins TRBV18 and TRBJ1-1, with TRBD1 identical over 8 bases. The CDR3 is 13 residues long. V shed 6 bases and J 7 bases; nucleotides not matched to a gene: 7. Germline V gene lookup returns CDR1 KGHSH and CDR2 LQKENI. Written as DNA, the CDR3 is TGTGCCAGCTCGGCGGACAGGGATATTGAAGCTTTCTTT. This translates into CASSADRDIEAFF. The entire variable domain, with the rest obtained from reference TRBV18 and TRBJ1-1, is as follows: NAGVMQNPRHLVRRRGQEARLRCSPMKGHSHVYWYRQLPEEGLKFMVYLQKENIIDESGMPKERFSAEFPKEGPSILRIQQVVRGDSAAYFCASSADRDIEAFFGQGTRLTVV.

V usage is TRBV30 and J usage is TRBJ1-4, with D maybe TRBD1 (5 bases). CDR1 and CDR2 from the germline V gene are GTSNPN and SVGIG (reference sequence). The V end was cut by 4 bases, the J end by 8 bases, with 14 bases between. The CDR3 covers 13 residues. The CDR3 DNA sequence: TGTGCCTGGATAGATCCTCCAGGGGAAAAACTGTTTTTT. Translation: CAWIDPPGEKLFF.

Only a few counts were recorded for this clone. The gene calls are TRBV9 and TRBJ2-5, with D possibly matching TRBD1 (6 bases). Germline V gene lookup returns CDR1 SGDLS and CDR2 YYNGEE. V lost 0 bases to trimming and J lost 4 bases, with 16 bases between them. The CDR3 consists of 16 residues. CDR3 sequence reads: CASSVVRETGTETQYF. Here the CDR3 DNA reads TGTGCCAGCAGCGTAGTTAGAGAGACAGGTACAGAGACCCAGTACTTC.

This chain connects TRBV5-1 to TRBJ2-7; D remains unclear. Germline values: CDR1 SGHRS, CDR2 YFSETQ. The V gene lost 0 bases and the J gene lost 4 bases, with 14 bases spanning the gap. CDR3 length equals 15 residues. CDR3: CASSLESSVVYEQYF. As DNA, the CDR3 is TGCGCCAGCAGCTTGGAAAGTAGTGTTGTATACGAGCAGTACTTC.

This chain joins TRBV7-9 and TRBJ1-5, with unresolved D. There are 16 residues in the CDR3. CDR1 SEHNR and CDR2 FQNEAQ come from the germline V gene (reference sequence). V lost 2 bases, J lost 2 bases, and 13 bases lay in between. CDR3 residues: CASSLLSGVGNQPQHF. The CDR3, as DNA: TGTGCCAGCAGCTTACTTTCCGGGGTTGGCAATCAGCCCCAGCATTTT. Full variable domain (outside the CDR3, taken from reference TRBV7-9 and TRBJ1-5): DTGVSQNPRHKITKRGQNVTFRCDPISEHNRLYWYRQTLGQGPEFLTYFQNEAQLEKSRLLSDRFSAERPKGSFSTLEIQRTEQGDSAMYLCASSLLSGVGNQPQHFGDGTRLSIL.

This clone was seen a few times. The chain links TRBV7-2 to TRBJ2-7; possible D gene TRBD2, 5 bases. CDR1 is SGHTA, CDR2 FQGNSA, per germline. The CDR3 has 17 amino acids. V was shortened by 1 base and J by 0 bases, with 16 bases between the two germline ends. CDR3 residues: CASSLGLRAMSSYEQYF. The CDR3 bases are TGTGCCAGCAGCTTAGGGTTGAGGGCGATGAGCTCCTACGAGCAGTACTTC.

This clone was seen a handful of times. The genes are TRBV5-4 and TRBJ2-5; 8 bases fit TRBD2. Trimming took 4 bases from V and 5 from J; bases not matched to a gene: 7. There are 14 residues in the CDR3. Germline V lookup: CDR1 SGHNT, CDR2 YYREEE (reference sequence). DNA for the CDR3: TGTGCCAGCAGCGCGGGACTAGAGGCGGAGACCCAGTACTTC. Protein sequence: CASSAGLEAETQYF.

This chain joins TRBV7-2 and TRBJ2-7; 8 nucleotides agree with TRBD2. CDR1 and CDR2 (germline): SGHTA, FQGNSA. The CDR3 runs 17 residues. With V trimmed by 1 base and J by 4 bases, 12 bases remained unmatched. CDR3 in DNA: TGTGCCAGCAGCTTAGTGGGTCCGGGGACTAGTGGGTACGAGCAGTACTTC. Translated: CASSLVGPGTSGYEQYF.

This chain joins TRBV7-9 and TRBJ2-7, with D possibly matching TRBD2 (5 bases). Trimming left V 5 bases short and J 5 bases short, with 19 bases between. Germline-derived CDR1 and CDR2 are SEHNR and FQNEAQ (reference sequence). The CDR3 consists of 15 residues. CDR3 protein: CASSPAPGRRDEQYF. In DNA, the CDR3 is TGTGCCAGCAGCCCCGCCCCCGGCCGGCGGGACGAGCAGTACTTC.

Here the CDR3 DNA reads TGTGCCAGCACCCCTAGGATGAACACTGAAGCTTTCTTT. Translating gives CASTPRMNTEAFF. The rearrangement joins TRBV7-2 to TRBJ1-1; no clear D gene. V gave up 7 bases and J gave up 0 bases, with 9 bases separating them. Germline V gene sequence: CDR1 SGHTA, CDR2 FQGNSA. This CDR3 has 13 amino acids.

This clone was recorded a few times. This sequence joins TRBV7-3 and TRBJ1-2; 8 bases fit TRBD1. In germline, CDR1 is SGHTA, CDR2 FQGTGA. The CDR3 is made up of 15 amino acids. V lost 2 bases and J lost 3; bases outside the gene matches: 5. The DNA for the CDR3 is TGTGCCAGCAGCTTAGTAGGACAGGGAGACTATGGCTACACCTTC. Protein: CASSLVGQGDYGYTF.

This clone occurred a few times. V is TRBV2 and J is TRBJ2-1; TRBD1 is a possible D gene (6 bases). The CDR3 extends over 11 amino acids. Trimming took off 6 bases at V and 10 bases at J, with 10 bases between the two ends. Germline CDR1 reads SNHLY; CDR2 reads FYNNEI. CDR3 sequence reads: CASSSGTEQFF. As DNA, the CDR3 is TGTGCCAGCAGCTCCGGGACAGAGCAGTTCTTC.

In this sample, this clone turned up a few times. The chain carries TRBV15 and TRBJ1-1; a weak D match, TRBD1 (5 bases). The CDR3 has 15 amino acids. Looked up from germline, CDR1 is LNHNV and CDR2 is YYDKDF (reference sequence). The ends were cut back, 5 bases at V and 6 bases at J, with 19 bases in the middle. The CDR3 sequence: CATSEGGAGSPEAFF. In nucleotides, the CDR3 is TGTGCCACCAGCGAGGGAGGGGCTGGGTCTCCTGAAGCTTTCTTT.

This clone was seen a handful of times. The chain uses TRBV7-6 and TRBJ2-3, with TRBD2 matching 11 bases. CDR1 and CDR2 from the germline V gene are SGHVS and FNYEAQ. Trimming cost V 3 bases and J 4 bases; bases outside gene matches: 3. This CDR3 is 15 amino acids long. The CDR3 DNA follows: TGTGCCAGCAGCTTTAGCGGGGGGGCGCCAGATACGCAGTATTTT. Translating gives CASSFSGGAPDTQYF.

This clone was seen a handful of times. The same CDR3 also results from other DNA sequences found in this sample. This chain links TRBV18 with TRBJ1-5; D uncertain. Germline values: CDR1 KGHSH, CDR2 LQKENI. Trimming took off 2 bases at V and 5 bases at J, with 7 bases between the two ends. The CDR3 runs to 13 residues. CDR3 bases: TGTGCCAGCTCACCAGGGAGGGATCAGCCCCAGCATTTT. Translation gives CASSPGRDQPQHF.

The gene calls are TRBV14 and TRBJ2-7; 8 bases align to TRBD2. CDR1 and CDR2 from the germline V gene are SGHDN and FVKESK. The CDR3 spans 17 residues. V lost 0 bases to trimming and J lost 5 bases; unmatched junction nucleotides: 12. The CDR3 bases are TGTGCCAGCAGCCAAGATGGCGCGGGGGGCCCTCTAGACGAGCAGTACTTC. Amino acid sequence: CASSQDGAGGPLDEQYF.

This clone has only a few counts. The chain has TRBV2 and TRBJ2-3; D gene unclear. CDR1 is SNHLY, CDR2 FYNNEI, per germline. V gave up 7 bases and J gave up 2 bases, with 10 bases separating them. This CDR3 spans 13 amino acids. CDR3 nucleotide sequence: TGTGCCAGCACATTCTATTACACAGATACGCAGTATTTT. It is translated as CASTFYYTDTQYF.

This sequence joins TRBV28 and TRBJ1-1; TRBD1 is a possible D gene (6 bases). Germline loops: CDR1 MDHEN, CDR2 SYDVKM. The CDR3 consists of 11 residues. Trimming stripped 9 bases from V and 7 bases from J, with 12 bases between. This CDR3 reads CASPRDNEAFF. CDR3 in DNA: TGTGCCAGTCCCCGGGACAATGAAGCTTTCTTT.

This clone was counted a few times. The chain is built from TRBV7-2 and TRBJ2-4, with 7 bases lining up with TRBD1. This CDR3 is 14 amino acids long. The germline CDR1 and CDR2 sequences are SGHTA and FQGNSA. J gave up 8 bases and V 3 bases, and 7 bases lay outside the gene matches. The CDR3: CASSFNRGEDIQYF. The CDR3 nucleotides read TGTGCCAGCAGCTTTAACAGGGGAGAGGACATTCAGTACTTC.

This clone has more than one count but fewer than ten. CDR3 nucleotides: TGTGCCAGCAGCAGGCCAGGGCTCTATGGCTACACCTTC. Amino acid sequence: CASSRPGLYGYTF. The chain employs TRBV7-3 and TRBJ1-2; D might be TRBD1 (5 bases). The V gene lost 5 bases and the J gene lost 4 bases, with 11 bases spanning the gap. The CDR3 is 13 amino acids. From germline, CDR1 is SGHTA and CDR2 FQGTGA.

This chain connects TRBV29-1 to TRBJ2-5; TRBD1 might be the D (5 bases). This CDR3 region has 16 residues. Germline assignment: CDR1 SQVTM and CDR2 ANQGSEA. The ends were cut back, 0 bases at V and 3 bases at J, with 17 bases in the middle. As DNA, the CDR3 is TGCAGCGTTGAAGATCCCCGACAAGGGGTCGAAGAGACCCAGTACTTC. Encoded protein: CSVEDPRQGVEETQYF.

The genes are TRBV4-1 and TRBJ1-2, with 7 bases identical to TRBD1. The trim removed 3 bases at V and 4 bases at J, leaving 14 bases unmatched. CDR1 and CDR2 (germline): MGHRA, YSYEKL. This CDR3 spans 17 amino acids. CDR3 protein: CASSQETLRGQLYGYTF. The CDR3 DNA follows: TGCGCCAGCAGCCAGGAAACCCTGAGGGGGCAACTCTATGGCTACACCTTC.